The clone carrying this T cell receptor (beta chain) appeared many times. The data belong to a study of neurological immune-mediated disorders. TCRdb redid the calling of the 5' RACE reads with MiXCR, one entry per CDR3 protein. The sample yields 35,000 to 55,000 distinct CDR3 sequences, around 6% seen once. The V end was cut by 0 bases, the J end by 7 bases, with 16 bases between. This CDR3 has 15 amino acids. From germline, CDR1 is SGHRS and CDR2 YFSETQ. The rearrangement joins TRBV5-1 to TRBJ1-1; D remains unclear. The source material was CD4+ T cells from blood. The sequence was collected from a middle-aged woman in good health. CDR3 region: CASSLEGSTQGEAFF. For the CDR3, the DNA is TGCGCCAGCAGCTTGGAGGGCAGCACTCAAGGTGAAGCTTTCTTT.